The 5 T cell receptor beta chains listed next were all sequenced from one sample in a study of T cell responses to AZD1222 COVID-19 vaccine. Assay used: immunoSEQ multiplex PCR; TCRdb lists only in-frame clones, some missing. The sample lists about 150,000 clones; 80% to 90% were seen once. Sequencing was performed on peripheral blood, taken on day 0 of AZD1222 vaccination. The receptor set was obtained from an adult in good health.

J is TRBJ1-4 and V is TRBV12-5; maybe TRBD1 (6 bases). CDR3 length equals 13 residues. The V and J ends lost 1 base and 13 bases respectively, with 13 bases between them. The germline CDR1 and CDR2 sequences are LGHNT and FRNRAP. CDR3 in DNA: TGTGCTAGTGGTTTGGCCACAGGGCTTGGACTGTTTTTT. Its translation is CASGLATGLGLFF. The entire variable domain, with the rest obtained from reference TRBV12-5 and TRBJ1-4, is as follows: DARVTQTPRHKVTEMGQEVTMRCQPILGHNTVFWYRQTMMQGLELLAYFRNRAPLDDSGMPKDRFSAEMPDATLATLKIQPSEPRDSAVYFCASGLATGLGLFFGSGTQLSVL.

J is TRBJ1-2 and V is TRBV9, with D possibly being TRBD1 (5 bases). Per the germline V gene, CDR1 is SGDLS and CDR2 is YYNGEE. Trimming removed 0 bases from V and 4 bases from J, with 22 bases in between. CDR3 length: 18 amino acids. The CDR3 loop is CASSVDLKTGMDVYGYTF. The CDR3 DNA follows: TGTGCCAGCAGCGTAGACCTTAAAACAGGTATGGATGTCTATGGCTACACCTTC.

The V call is TRBV27, the J call TRBJ2-7; no clear D. With 0 bases removed from V and 1 base from J, the gap between germline ends came to 7 bases. Germline CDR1 is MNHEY and CDR2 is SMNVEV (reference sequence). This CDR3 spans 14 amino acids. The CDR3 sequence is CASSLSGRSYEQYF. In nucleotides, the CDR3 is TGTGCCAGCAGTTTATCGGGAAGGTCCTACGAGCAGTACTTC.

The chain uses TRBV28 and TRBJ1-2; the match to TRBD1 covers 7 bases. V dropped 8 bases and J dropped 6; count of bases not matched to a gene: 15. Germline-derived CDR1 and CDR2 are MDHEN and SYDVKM. CDR3 length equals 15 residues. CDR3 sequence (DNA): TGTGCCAGCGTAATTGGGTTTGGGACAGATAATGGCTACACCTTC. Protein: CASVIGFGTDNGYTF.

The chain recombines TRBV28 with TRBJ1-4; D gene unclear. This CDR3 comprises 16 residues. CDR1 and CDR2 (germline): MDHEN, SYDVKM. The germline V and J ends were trimmed by 1 base and 8 bases, with 17 bases remaining between them. The CDR3: CASSLLVRQPKEKLFF. The CDR3 nucleotides are TGTGCCAGCAGTTTATTGGTGCGGCAACCCAAGGAAAAACTGTTTTTT.